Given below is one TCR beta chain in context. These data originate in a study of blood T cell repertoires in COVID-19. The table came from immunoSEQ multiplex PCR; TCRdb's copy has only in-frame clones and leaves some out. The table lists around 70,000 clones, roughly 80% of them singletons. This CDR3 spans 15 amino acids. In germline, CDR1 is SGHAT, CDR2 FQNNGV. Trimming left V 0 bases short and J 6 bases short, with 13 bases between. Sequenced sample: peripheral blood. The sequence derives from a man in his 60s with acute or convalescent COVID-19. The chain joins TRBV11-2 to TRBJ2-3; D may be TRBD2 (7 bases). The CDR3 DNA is TGTGCCAGCAGCTTAGACGGGGGGCGATCGGATACGCAGTATTTT. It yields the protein CASSLDGGRSDTQYF.